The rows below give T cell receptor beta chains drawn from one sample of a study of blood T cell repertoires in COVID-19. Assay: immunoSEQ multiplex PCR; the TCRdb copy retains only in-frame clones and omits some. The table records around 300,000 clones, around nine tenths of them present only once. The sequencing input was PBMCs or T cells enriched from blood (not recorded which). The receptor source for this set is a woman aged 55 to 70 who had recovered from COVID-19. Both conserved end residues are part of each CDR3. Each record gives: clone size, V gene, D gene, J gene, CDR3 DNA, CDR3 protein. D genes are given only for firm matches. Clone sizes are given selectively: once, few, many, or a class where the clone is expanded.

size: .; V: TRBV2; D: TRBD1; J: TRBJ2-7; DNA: TGTGCCAGCAATGGACAGGGGGAGGTCATCGAGCAGTACTTC; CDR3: CASNGQGEVIEQYF
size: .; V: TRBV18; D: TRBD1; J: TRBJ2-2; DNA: TGTGCCAGCTCACCAGAACAGGGGCAGAACACCGGGGAGCTGTTTTTT; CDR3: CASSPEQGQNTGELFF
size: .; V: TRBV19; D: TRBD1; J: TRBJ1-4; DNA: TGTGCCAGTAGTCCCTGGACAGGGGAAAAACTGTTTTTT; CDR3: CASSPWTGEKLFF
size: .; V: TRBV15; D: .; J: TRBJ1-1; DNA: TGTGCCACCAGCAGTGGAGGGTCCGGCACTGAAGCTTTCTTT; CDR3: CATSSGGSGTEAFF
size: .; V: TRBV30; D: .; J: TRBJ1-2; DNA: TGTGCCTGGACGGTGGGAGCTGGCTACACCTTC; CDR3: CAWTVGAGYTF
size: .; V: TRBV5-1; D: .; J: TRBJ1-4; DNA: TGCGCCAGCAGCTTGGGTCGTAATGAAAAACTGTTTTTT; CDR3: CASSLGRNEKLFF
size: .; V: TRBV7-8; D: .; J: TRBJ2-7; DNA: TGTGCCAGCAGCTTAGTGGCGGGGAGCTCCTACGAGCAGTACTTC; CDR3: CASSLVAGSSYEQYF
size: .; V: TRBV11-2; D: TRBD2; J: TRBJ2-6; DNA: TGTGCCAGCAGCGTTGGACTAGCGGGCCGCTCTGGGGCCAACGTCCTGACTTTC; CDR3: CASSVGLAGRSGANVLTF
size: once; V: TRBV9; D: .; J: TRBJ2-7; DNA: TGTGCCAGCAACCAGTGGGGGGTCGGGTACGAGCAGTACTTC; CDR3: CASNQWGVGYEQYF
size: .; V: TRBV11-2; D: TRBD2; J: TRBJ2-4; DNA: TGTGCCAGCAGCTTCGGGGGGGCCAAAAACATTCAGTACTTC; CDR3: CASSFGGAKNIQYF
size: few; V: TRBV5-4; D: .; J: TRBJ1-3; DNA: TGTGCCAGCAGCTCCTGGGAGGGCGACTCCTCTGGAAACACCATATATTTT; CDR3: CASSSWEGDSSGNTIYF
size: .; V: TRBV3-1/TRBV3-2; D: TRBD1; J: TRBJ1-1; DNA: TGTGCCAGCAGCCAACCGGGGACAGGGGGAACTGAAGCTTTCTTT; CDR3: CASSQPGTGGTEAFF
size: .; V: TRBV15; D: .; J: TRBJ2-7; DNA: TGTGCCACCAGCAGGTCCCGCTCCTACGAGCAGTACTTC; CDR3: CATSRSRSYEQYF
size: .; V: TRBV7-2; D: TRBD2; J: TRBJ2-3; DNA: TGTGCCAGCAGCTTAACCCAAAAAGCGGGGTCTTCGGATACGCAGTATTTT; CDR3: CASSLTQKAGSSDTQYF
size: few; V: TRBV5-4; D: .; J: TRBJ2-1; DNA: TGTGCCAGCAGCCCGGGACAAACCTACAATGAGCAGTTCTTC; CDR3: CASSPGQTYNEQFF
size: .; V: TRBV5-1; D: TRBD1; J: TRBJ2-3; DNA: TGCGCCAGCAGCCCACAGGGGGCGGATACGCAGTATTTT; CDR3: CASSPQGADTQYF
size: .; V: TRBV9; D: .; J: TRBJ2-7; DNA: TGTGCCAGCAGCCTATACGGGAGCGCCTCGTACGAGCAGTACTTC; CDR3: CASSLYGSASYEQYF
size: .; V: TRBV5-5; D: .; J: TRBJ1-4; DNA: TGTGCCAGCAGCCCCCAGCAAGGGGCCGCAACTAATGAAAAACTGTTTTTT; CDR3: CASSPQQGAATNEKLFF
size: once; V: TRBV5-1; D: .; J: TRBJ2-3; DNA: TGCGCCAGCAGCTTGGATGCGGGGCCAGATACGCAGTATTTT; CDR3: CASSLDAGPDTQYF
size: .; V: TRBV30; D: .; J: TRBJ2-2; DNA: TGTGCCTGGAGGTGGGGTCCGGGAGCGGGTGCGAACACCGGGGAGCTGTTTTTT; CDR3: CAWRWGPGAGANTGELFF
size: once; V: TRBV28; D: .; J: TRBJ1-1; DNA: TGTGCCAGCACTCCGGGGGATCGGAACACTGAAGCTTTCTTT; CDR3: CASTPGDRNTEAFF
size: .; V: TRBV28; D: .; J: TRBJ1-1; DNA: TGTGCCAGCAGGCCACCCACAGGTCCCGCTGAAGCTTTCTTT; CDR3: CASRPPTGPAEAFF
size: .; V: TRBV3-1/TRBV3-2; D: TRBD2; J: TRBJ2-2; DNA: TGTGCCAGCAGTCAAACGTCCCATAGCGGGGGGAACACCGGGGAGCTGTTTTTT; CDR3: CASSQTSHSGGNTGELFF
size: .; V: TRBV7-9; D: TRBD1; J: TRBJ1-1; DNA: TGTGCCAGCACCCAGGGGGGCACTGAAGCTTTCTTT; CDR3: CASTQGGTEAFF
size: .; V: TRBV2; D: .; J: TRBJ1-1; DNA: TGTGCCAGCAACCGGGACACCGGTCGTGAGGCTTTCTTT; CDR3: CASNRDTGREAFF
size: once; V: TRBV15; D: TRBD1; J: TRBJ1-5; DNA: TGTGCCACCAGCAGAGATCGAAAGGGGGCGCTTAATCAGCCCCAGCATTTT; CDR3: CATSRDRKGALNQPQHF
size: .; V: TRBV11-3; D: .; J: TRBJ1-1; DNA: TGTGCCAGCAGCTTAGATGGCCAATGGAACACTGAAGCTTTCTTT; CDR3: CASSLDGQWNTEAFF
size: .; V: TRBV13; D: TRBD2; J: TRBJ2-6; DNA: TGTGCCAGCAGCCCGCCCATGGGGGGGGTCGGGGCCAACGTCCTGACTTTC; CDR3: CASSPPMGGVGANVLTF
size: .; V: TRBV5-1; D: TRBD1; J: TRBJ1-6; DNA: TGCGCCAGCTCCCGGGGGGGGACAGGGGATTCACCCCTCCACTTT; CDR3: CASSRGGTGDSPLHF
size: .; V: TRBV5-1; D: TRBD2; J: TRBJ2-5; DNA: TGCGCCAGCAGCCTAACTAGCGGGGGGGCGACCCAGTACTTC; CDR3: CASSLTSGGATQYF
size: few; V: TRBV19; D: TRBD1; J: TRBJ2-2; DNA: TGTGCCAGTGGGAGGACAGGGTACACCGGGGAGCTGTTTTTT; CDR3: CASGRTGYTGELFF
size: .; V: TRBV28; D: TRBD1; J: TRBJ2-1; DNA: TGTGCCAGCAGACCCGGACAGGGCGCCCCCTCCTACAATGAGCAGTTCTTC; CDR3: CASRPGQGAPSYNEQFF
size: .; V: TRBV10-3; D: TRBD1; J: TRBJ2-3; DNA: TGTGCCATCAGTGAGGGGGACAGCCTCGAGACAGATACGCAGTATTTT; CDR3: CAISEGDSLETDTQYF
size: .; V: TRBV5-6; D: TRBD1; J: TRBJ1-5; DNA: TGTGCCAGCAGTTCCGACAGGGGCGATCAGCCCCAGCATTTT; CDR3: CASSSDRGDQPQHF
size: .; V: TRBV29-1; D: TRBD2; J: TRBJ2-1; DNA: TGCAGCGCTGCCCTGGCTAGCGGGGGGGCCAATGAGCAGTTCTTC; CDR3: CSAALASGGANEQFF
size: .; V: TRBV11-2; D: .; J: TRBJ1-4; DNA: TGTGCCAGCAGCCCAAGTCCGACACCGTCGGAAAAACTGTTTTTT; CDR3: CASSPSPTPSEKLFF
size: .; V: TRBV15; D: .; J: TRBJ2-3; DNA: TGTGCCACCAGCAGAGATGTAGGGGCCACAGATACGCAGTATTTT; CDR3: CATSRDVGATDTQYF
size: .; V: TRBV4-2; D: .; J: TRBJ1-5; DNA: TGTGCCAGCAGCCAATCACAGGGTAATCAGCCCCAGCATTTT; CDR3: CASSQSQGNQPQHF
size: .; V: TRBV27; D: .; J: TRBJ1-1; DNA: TGTGCCAGCGCATCTGGAGGGGCGGGGGACACTGAAGCTTTCTTT; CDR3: CASASGGAGDTEAFF
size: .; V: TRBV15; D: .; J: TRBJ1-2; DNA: TGTGCCACCAGCAGACCCCTCGACTACTCTAAAGGCTACACCTTC; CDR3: CATSRPLDYSKGYTF
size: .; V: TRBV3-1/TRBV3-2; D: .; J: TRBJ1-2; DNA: TGTGCCAGCAGCTTTCGGACCGGGCGGGGTGTGGGCTACACCTTC; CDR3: CASSFRTGRGVGYTF
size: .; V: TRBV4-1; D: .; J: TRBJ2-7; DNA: TGCGCCAGCAGCCAAGCGTTTAGGGGTGAAGAGCAGTACTTC; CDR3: CASSQAFRGEEQYF
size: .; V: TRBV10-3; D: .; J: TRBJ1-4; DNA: TGTGCCATCCGCTCCAGCGGATTGGAAAAACTGTTTTTT; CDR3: CAIRSSGLEKLFF
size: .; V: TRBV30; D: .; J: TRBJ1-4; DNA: TGTGCCTCACGCCAGGGCGCAGGTGAAAAACTGTTTTTT; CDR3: CASRQGAGEKLFF
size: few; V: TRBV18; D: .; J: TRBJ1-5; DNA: TGTGCCAGCTCCGACCAGGGCGGTAGCAATCAGCCCCAGCATTTT; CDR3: CASSDQGGSNQPQHF
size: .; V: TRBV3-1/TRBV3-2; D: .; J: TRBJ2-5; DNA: TGTGCCAGCAGCCAGCAAGCAGAGACCCAGTACTTC; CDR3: CASSQQAETQYF
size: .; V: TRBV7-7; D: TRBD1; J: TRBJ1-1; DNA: TGTGCTAGCAGCCCCTGGACAGGGGGCGGAACTGAAGCTTTCTTT; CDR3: CASSPWTGGGTEAFF
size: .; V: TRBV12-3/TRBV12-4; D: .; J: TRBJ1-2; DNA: TGTGCCAGCACCTTGGGGGGGCCCTATGGCTACACCTTC; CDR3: CASTLGGPYGYTF
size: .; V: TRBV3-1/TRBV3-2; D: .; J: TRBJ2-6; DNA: TGTGCCAGCAGCCAAAACCCCAGCTCTGGGGCCAACGTCCTGACTTTC; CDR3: CASSQNPSSGANVLTF
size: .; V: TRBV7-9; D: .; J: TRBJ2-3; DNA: TGTGCCAGCAGCTTAGCTGGGGCCAACGCGATGGATACGCAGTATTTT; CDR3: CASSLAGANAMDTQYF
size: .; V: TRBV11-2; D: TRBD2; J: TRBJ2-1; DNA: TGTGCCAGCAGCGGCGGGGGGAGCTCCTACAATGAGCAGTTCTTC; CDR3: CASSGGGSSYNEQFF
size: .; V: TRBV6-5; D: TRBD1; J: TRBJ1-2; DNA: TGTGCCAGCAGCTCCGGACAGGGCTATGGCTACACCTTC; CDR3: CASSSGQGYGYTF